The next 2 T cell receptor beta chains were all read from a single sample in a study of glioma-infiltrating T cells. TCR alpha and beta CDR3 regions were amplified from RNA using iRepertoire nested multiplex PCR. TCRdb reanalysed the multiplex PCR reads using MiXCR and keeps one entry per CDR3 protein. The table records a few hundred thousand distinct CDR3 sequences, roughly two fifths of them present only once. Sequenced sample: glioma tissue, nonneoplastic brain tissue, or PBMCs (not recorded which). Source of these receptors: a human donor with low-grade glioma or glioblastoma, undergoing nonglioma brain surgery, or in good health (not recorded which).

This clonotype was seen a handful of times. CDR3 protein: CASSQDRGPTYNEQFF. CDR3 bases: TGCGCCAGCAGCCAAGACCGGGGGCCGACCTACAATGAGCAGTTCTTC. The rearrangement uses TRBV4-3 and TRBJ2-1; D is perhaps TRBD1 or TRBD2 (6 bases each). Germline CDR1 is LGHNA and CDR2 is YSLEER. The V end was cut by 0 bases, the J end by 2 bases, with 11 bases between. CDR3 length: 16 residues.

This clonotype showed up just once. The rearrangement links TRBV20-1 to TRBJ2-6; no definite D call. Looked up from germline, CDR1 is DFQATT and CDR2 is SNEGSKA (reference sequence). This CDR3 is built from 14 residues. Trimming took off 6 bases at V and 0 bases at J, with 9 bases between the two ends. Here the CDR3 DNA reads TGCAGTGCCGAGCCTTTCTCTGGGGCCAACGTCCTGACTTTC. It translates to CSAEPFSGANVLTF.